Below are 22 T cell receptor beta chains sequenced from a single sample in a study of T cells in tuberculosis. After thawing and overnight rest, PBMC were stained with GMM-loaded CD1B tetramer, viability dye and anti-CD3 for sorting. The lipid loaded on the CD1B tetramers was C32 glucose monomycolate from Rhodococcus equi. This table comes from immunoSEQ multiplex PCR, and its TCRdb copy is limited to in-frame clones, with some not included. The profile covers 88,000 or so clones, with approximately 91% appearing a single time and approximately 1.9% taken by the ten largest. Sequencing input: CD1b-GMM tetramer-negative cells sorted from PBMCs. Every receptor here comes from an adult woman with latent tuberculosis.

A note on this clone: The sample holds other DNA sequences that translate to the same CDR3. The rearrangement links TRBV5-4 to TRBJ2-7; TRBD1 matches 8 bases. The CDR3 contains 14 residues. The germline V gene encodes CDR1 SGHNT and CDR2 YYREEE (reference sequence). V lost 4 bases and J lost 7; bases outside the gene matches: 10. CDR3 DNA sequence: TGTGCCAGCAGCCACGGGCAGGGGGCGAGTGAGCAGTACGTC. Translated: CASSHGQGASEQYV.

The chain carries TRBV4-2 and TRBJ1-4; TRBD1 matches at 8 bases. V dropped 1 base and J dropped 4; count of bases not matched to a gene: 11. The CDR3 consists of 18 residues. The germline V gene encodes CDR1 LGHNA and CDR2 YNFKEQ. The chain's CDR3 is CASSQAGTGLQSNEKLFF. CDR3 nucleotides: TGTGCCAGCAGCCAAGCCGGGACAGGACTCCAGAGTAATGAAAAACTGTTTTTT.

Of note for this clone: One end of the junction is discordant with germline, which a read error may explain. The CDR3 DNA reads as TGTGCCACCAGCAGAGACCGACTAGCGGGGGGAACAGTAAACTTC. Its protein product is CATSRDRLAGGTVNF. The rearrangement links TRBV15 to TRBJ2-7; 13 bases agree with TRBD2. The CDR3 consists of 15 residues. Germline V CDR1 and CDR2: LNHNV, YYDKDF (reference sequence).

The J gene is TRBJ1-2, the V gene TRBV29-1; no firm D call. The germline V and J ends were trimmed by 4 bases and 4 bases, with 10 bases remaining between them. Germline assignment: CDR1 SQVTM and CDR2 ANQGSEA. This CDR3 spans 12 amino acids. Here the CDR3 reads CSVGHGGYGYTF. For the CDR3, the DNA is TGCAGCGTTGGGCACGGCGGCTATGGCTACACCTTC.

The chain joins TRBV27 to TRBJ2-1, with a tentative D call TRBD2 (7 bases). This CDR3 region has 16 residues. Germline V lookup: CDR1 MNHEY, CDR2 SMNVEV (reference sequence). V was pared by 6 bases and J by 7 bases, with 22 bases between. CDR3 coding DNA: TGTGCCAGCAGCCTACCCCGGGGGGCCGCGGGGAATGAGCAGTTCTTC. Translating it yields CASSLPRGAAGNEQFF.

The chain couples TRBV5-1 to TRBJ2-7; D possibly corresponds to TRBD2 (6 bases). The V gene's germline CDR1 is SGHRS and CDR2 YFSETQ. The CDR3 length is 14 residues. Trimming stripped 0 bases from V and 6 bases from J, with 13 bases between. The CDR3 DNA is TGCGCCAGCAGCTTGGACGCTAGCGTAGGCGAGCAGTACTTC. This sequence encodes CASSLDASVGEQYF.

The J gene is TRBJ2-7, the V gene TRBV6-6, with D possibly matching TRBD2 (6 bases). Germline CDR1 is MNHNY and CDR2 is SVGAGI (reference sequence). CDR3 length: 15 residues. Trimming took 6 bases from V and 1 from J, leaving 16 bases between them. In DNA, the CDR3 is TGTGCCAGCAGCCAGGACGGAGGGAGGTCCTACGAGCAGTACTTC. It specifies CASSQDGGRSYEQYF.

This clone was recorded once. J is TRBJ2-5 and V is TRBV20-1; D may be TRBD2 (6 bases). The CDR3 loop spans 11 amino acids. CDR1 is DFQATT, CDR2 SNEGSKA, per germline (reference sequence). CDR3 sequence (DNA): TGCAGCTCGAGCGGGCGAGAGACCCAGTACTTC. Translation gives CSSSGRETQYF.

This chain links TRBV5-4 with TRBJ2-3; 8 nucleotides match TRBD1. The CDR3 runs 15 residues. Germline lookup yields CDR1 SGHNT and CDR2 YYREEE (reference sequence). V lost 6 bases and J lost 0; bases outside the gene matches: 6. DNA for the CDR3: TGTGCCAGCACCACGAGGACAGGGAGCACAGATACGCAGTATTTT. This encodes CASTTRTGSTDTQYF.

This chain uses TRBV15 with TRBJ1-4; 10 nucleotides align to TRBD1. J lost 3 bases, V lost 5 bases, and 9 bases had no gene match. This CDR3 comprises 17 residues. CDR1 LNHNV and CDR2 YYDKDF come from the germline V gene (reference sequence). In DNA, the CDR3 is TGTGCCACCAGCGGATCCGGGACAGGGGTGGCTAATGAAAAACTGTTTTTT. Translating it yields CATSGSGTGVANEKLFF. Full variable domain (rest looked up from reference TRBV15 and TRBJ1-4): DAMVIQNPRYQVTQFGKPVTLSCSQTLNHNVMYWYQQKSSQAPKLLFHYYDKDFNNEADTPDNFQSRRPNTSFCFLDIRSPGLGDTAMYLCATSGSGTGVANEKLFFGSGTQLSVL.

The CDR3 loop reads CASSLWLAGGPGTDTQYF. CDR3 in DNA: TGTGCCAGCAGTTTATGGCTAGCGGGGGGGCCGGGCACAGATACGCAGTATTTT. This chain uses TRBV27 with TRBJ2-3; 12 bases fit TRBD2. There are 18 residues in the CDR3. Germline V gene sequence: CDR1 MNHEY, CDR2 SMNVEV (reference sequence). Unmatched junction bases numbered 6, after V lost 1 base and J lost 1 base.

The gene calls are TRBV10-2 and TRBJ2-7; D call uncertain. The CDR3 is 13 residues long. CDR1 and CDR2 from the germline V gene are WSHSY and SAAADI. Deletions cut 3 bases from V and 3 bases from J, with 9 bases between. The CDR3 nucleotides read TGCGCCAGCAGTGATCGCGGAGACTACGAGCAGTACTTC. Translating it yields CASSDRGDYEQYF.

V usage is TRBV5-1 and J usage is TRBJ1-6; a possible D gene is TRBD1 (6 bases). Germline V CDR1 and CDR2: SGHRS, YFSETQ. The CDR3 sequence is 15 residues long. Trimming cost V 2 bases and J 7 bases, with 13 bases left between them. Here the CDR3 reads CASSFDRSTNSPLHF. The CDR3 coding sequence is TGCGCCAGCAGCTTCGACAGGAGTACCAATTCACCCCTCCACTTT.

The chain is built from TRBV10-3 and TRBJ1-3; D uncertain. The CDR3 totals 14 residues. Trimming cost V 3 bases and J 2 bases, with 8 bases left between them. CDR1 is ENHRY, CDR2 SYGVKD, per germline. The CDR3 DNA reads as TGTGCCATCAGTGATGGAGTAACTGGAAACACCATATATTTT. It encodes CAISDGVTGNTIYF.

This rearrangement joins TRBV15 to TRBJ2-5; 9 bases map to TRBD2. This CDR3 region has 18 residues. CDR1 and CDR2 from the germline V gene are LNHNV and YYDKDF (reference sequence). Trimming cost V 8 bases and J 0 bases; bases outside gene matches: 16. The DNA of the CDR3 is TGTGCCACCTCATCCCCCGCGCGGGTAGCGGGGGACCAAGAGACCCAGTACTTC. This codes for CATSSPARVAGDQETQYF.

This clone was detected once. This chain uses TRBV9 with TRBJ1-2; D possibly corresponds to TRBD1 (5 bases). V lost 0 bases to trimming and J lost 0 bases, with 9 bases between them. The CDR3 contains 15 residues. The V gene's germline CDR1 is SGDLS and CDR2 YYNGEE. The CDR3, as DNA: TGTGCCAGCAGCGTAGGAGACAGCGCTAACTATGGCTACACCTTC. Amino acid sequence: CASSVGDSANYGYTF.

V usage is TRBV30 and J usage is TRBJ1-4; D might be TRBD1 (5 bases). Germline-derived CDR1 and CDR2 are GTSNPN and SVGIG (reference sequence). CDR3 length: 13 amino acids. Trimming took 8 bases from V and 8 from J, leaving 18 bases between them. The CDR3 DNA reads TGTGCCGGACAAGGATTGGGGCAGGAAAAACTGTTTTTT. As protein: CAGQGLGQEKLFF.

The rearrangement links TRBV11-2 to TRBJ2-5; D is perhaps TRBD2 (5 bases). Trimming removed 5 bases at V and 0 bases at J, with 13 bases between. Germline-derived CDR1 and CDR2 are SGHAT and FQNNGV. The CDR3 sequence is 15 residues long. CDR3 sequence: CASSNRGKYQETQYF. CDR3 coding DNA: TGTGCCAGCAGCAATAGAGGGAAGTACCAAGAGACCCAGTACTTC. Complete variable domain (other parts from reference TRBV11-2 and TRBJ2-5): EAGVAQSPRYKIIEKRQSVAFWCNPISGHATLYWYQQILGQGPKLLIQFQNNGVVDDSQLPKDRFSAERLKGVDSTLKIQPAKLEDSAVYLCASSNRGKYQETQYFGPGTRLLVL.

This chain joins TRBV2 and TRBJ2-1; 9 bases match TRBD2. V shed 6 bases, J shed 5 bases, and the junction held 5 bases outside the gene matches. Germline V gene lookup returns CDR1 SNHLY and CDR2 FYNNEI. The CDR3 length is 14 residues. As DNA, the CDR3 is TGTGCCAGCAGCGTGTTAGCGGGGGACAATGAGCAGTTCTTC. Translated, it gives CASSVLAGDNEQFF.

This chain joins TRBV11-2 and TRBJ2-3, with TRBD2 as a possible D gene (6 bases). V was shortened by 5 bases and J by 0 bases, with 18 bases between the two germline ends. The CDR3 contains 17 residues. CDR1 is SGHAT and CDR2 is FQNNGV in the germline V gene. In DNA, the CDR3 is TGTGCCAGCAGCCCGGGGCGGGCGGGATTTAGCACAGATACGCAGTATTTT. Its protein is CASSPGRAGFSTDTQYF.

CDR3 amino acids: CASRGTGGETEAFF. In DNA, the CDR3 is TGTGCCAGCAGGGGGACAGGGGGCGAAACTGAAGCTTTCTTT. The gene calls are TRBV6-5 and TRBJ1-1, with 12 bases fitting TRBD1. V shed 6 bases and J 5 bases; nucleotides not matched to a gene: 4. Germline assignment: CDR1 MNHEY and CDR2 SVGAGI. The CDR3 runs 14 residues.

CDR3 bases: TGTGCCAGCTCACCAGTAACTAGCGGGGGGATGTACGAGCAGTACTTC. Translation gives CASSPVTSGGMYEQYF. V gene TRBV18 combines with J gene TRBJ2-7; TRBD2 agrees at 12 bases. The CDR3 is 16 residues long. Germline lookup yields CDR1 KGHSH and CDR2 LQKENI. The ends lost 2 bases at V and 4 bases at J; junction bases unmatched: 6.